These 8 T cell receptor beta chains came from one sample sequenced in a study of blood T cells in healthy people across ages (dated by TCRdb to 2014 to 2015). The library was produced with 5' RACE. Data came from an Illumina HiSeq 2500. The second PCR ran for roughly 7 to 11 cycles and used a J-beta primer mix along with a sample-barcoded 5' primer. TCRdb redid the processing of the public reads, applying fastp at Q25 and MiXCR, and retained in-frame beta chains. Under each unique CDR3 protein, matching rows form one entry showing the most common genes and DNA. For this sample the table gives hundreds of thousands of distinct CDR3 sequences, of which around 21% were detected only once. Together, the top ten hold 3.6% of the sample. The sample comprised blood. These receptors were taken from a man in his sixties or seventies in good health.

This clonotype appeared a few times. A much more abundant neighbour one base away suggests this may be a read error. The CDR3 spells CASSIASLGTYEQYF. DNA of the CDR3: TGTGCCAGCAGCATAGCAAGTTTGGGTACCTACGAGCAGTACTTC. The chain is built from TRBV7-6 and TRBJ2-1; D is undetermined. The J call is in doubt because the DNA end fits TRBJ2-7 better. The CDR3 has 15 residues. The germline gives CDR1 SGHVS, CDR2 FNYEAQ.

CDR3 bases: TGTGCCAGCAGCCAAGACAGATGGACTGAAGGCTACACCTTC. Amino acid sequence: CASSQDRWTEGYTF. The chain combines TRBV14 with TRBJ1-2; D not resolved. The germline V gene has CDR1 SGHDN and CDR2 FVKESK. Trimming removed 0 bases at V and 8 bases at J, with 13 bases between. There are 14 residues in the CDR3. Drawing the rest from reference TRBV14 and TRBJ1-2, the complete variable domain is EAGVTQFPSHSVIEKGQTVTLRCDPISGHDNLYWYRRVMGKEIKFLLHFVKESKQDESGMPNNRFLAERTGGTYSTLKVQPAELEDSGVYFCASSQDRWTEGYTFGSGTRLTVV.

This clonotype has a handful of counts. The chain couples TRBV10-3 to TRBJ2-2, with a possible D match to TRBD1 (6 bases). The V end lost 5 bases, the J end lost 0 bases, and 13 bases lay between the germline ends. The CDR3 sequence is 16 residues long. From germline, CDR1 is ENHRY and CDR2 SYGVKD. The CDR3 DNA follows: TGTGCCATCAGTTCCTCCGGGACAACGAACACCGGGGAGCTGTTTTTT. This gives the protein CAISSSGTTNTGELFF.

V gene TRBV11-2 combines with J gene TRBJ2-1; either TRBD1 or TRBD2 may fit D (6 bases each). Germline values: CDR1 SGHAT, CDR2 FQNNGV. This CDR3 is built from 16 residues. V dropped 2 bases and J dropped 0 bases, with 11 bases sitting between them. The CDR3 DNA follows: TGTGCCAGCAGCTTAAGGGGGGATAGCTCCTACAATGAGCAGTTCTTC. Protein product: CASSLRGDSSYNEQFF.

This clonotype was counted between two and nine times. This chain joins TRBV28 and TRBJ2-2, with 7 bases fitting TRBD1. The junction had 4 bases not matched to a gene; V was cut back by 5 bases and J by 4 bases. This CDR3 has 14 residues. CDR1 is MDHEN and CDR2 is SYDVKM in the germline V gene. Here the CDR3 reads CASSPGQITGELFF. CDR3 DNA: TGTGCCAGCAGTCCGGGACAGATCACCGGGGAGCTGTTTTTT.

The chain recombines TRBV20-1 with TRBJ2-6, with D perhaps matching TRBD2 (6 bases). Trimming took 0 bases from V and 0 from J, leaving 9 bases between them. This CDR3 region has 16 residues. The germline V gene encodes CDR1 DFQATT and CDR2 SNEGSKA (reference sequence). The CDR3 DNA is TGCAGTGCTAGAGATCGGGGGAGCTCTGGGGCCAACGTCCTGACTTTC. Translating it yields CSARDRGSSGANVLTF.

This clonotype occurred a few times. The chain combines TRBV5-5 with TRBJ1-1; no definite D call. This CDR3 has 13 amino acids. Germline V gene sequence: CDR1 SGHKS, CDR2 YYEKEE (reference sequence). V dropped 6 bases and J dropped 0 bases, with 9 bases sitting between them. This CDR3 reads CASTTTLNTEAFF. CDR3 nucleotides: TGTGCCAGCACCACTACCCTGAACACTGAAGCTTTCTTT.

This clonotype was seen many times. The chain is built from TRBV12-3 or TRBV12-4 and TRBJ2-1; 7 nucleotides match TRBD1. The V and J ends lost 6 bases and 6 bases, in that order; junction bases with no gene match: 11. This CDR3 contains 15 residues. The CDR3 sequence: CASRRRDRLLNEQFF. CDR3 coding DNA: TGTGCCAGCAGACGCCGGGACAGACTACTCAATGAGCAGTTCTTC.